This TCR beta chain is drawn from a study of cytomegalovirus exposure and HLA in healthy donors. The PCR ran on 60 Vbeta and 13 Jbeta primers. Libraries were prepared by immunoSEQ multiplex PCR; TCRdb keeps only in-frame clonotypes and omits some of them. The sample lists under 300,000 clones, over 90% occurring once. The sample taken for sequencing was PBMCs. The TCR sequence derives from a girl aged 2 to 10 in good health and CMV-seronegative.

The CDR3 sequence is CASSPGRTGELFF. The CDR3 bases are TGTGCCAGCAGCCCCGGCAGGACCGGGGAGCTGTTTTTT. The chain is built from TRBV7-9 and TRBJ2-2, with D unclear. Germline V CDR1 and CDR2: SEHNR, FQNEAQ (reference sequence). V was clipped by 5 bases and J by 5 bases, with 9 bases between them. This CDR3 comprises 13 residues.